One and the same sample provided the 14 T cell receptor beta chains below, sequenced in a study of blood T cells in healthy people across ages. A J-beta primer mix and a sample-barcoded 5' primer were used in a second PCR of about 6 to 12 cycles. Via MiXCR, TCRdb re-called the 5' RACE reads, giving one row per CDR3 protein. Among 700,000 or so distinct CDR3 sequences, around 41% were seen once, and the ten largest hold roughly 30%. The source material was blood. These receptors originate from a man older than 75 in good health.

The rearrangement uses TRBV6-2 or TRBV6-3 and TRBJ2-1; 8 positions agree with TRBD2. Germline CDR1 MNHEY, CDR2 SVGEGT. Losses at the gene ends were 6 bases for V and 1 base for J; bases not matched to a gene: 5. This CDR3 is 15 amino acids long. The CDR3 sequence is CASRSGGASYNEQFF. CDR3 bases: TGTGCCAGCAGGAGCGGGGGTGCGTCCTACAATGAGCAGTTCTTC.

With respect to this clonotype: An end of the junction does not agree with germline; a read error may underlie this. The chain uses TRBV12-3 or TRBV12-4 and TRBJ2-3; TRBD1 agrees at 7 bases. The CDR3 is 14 residues long. CDR3 amino acids: CARSLRTGTGTQYF. Written as DNA, the CDR3 is TGTGCCCGCAGTCTCCGGACAGGCACAGGTACGCAGTATTTT.

This clonotype was observed many times. The chain recombines TRBV7-2 with TRBJ1-6; 10 nucleotides agree with TRBD1. CDR1 is SGHTA and CDR2 is FQGNSA in the germline V gene. CDR3 size: 15 residues. With V trimmed by 2 bases and J by 7 bases, 2 bases remained unmatched. The CDR3 sequence is CASSLLDRGNSPLHF. CDR3 coding DNA: TGTGCCAGCAGCTTACTGGACAGGGGGAATTCACCCCTCCACTTT. Drawing the rest from reference TRBV7-2 and TRBJ1-6, the complete variable domain is GAGVSQSPSNKVTEKGKDVELRCDPISGHTALYWYRQSLGQGLEFLIYFQGNSAPDKSGLPSDRFSAERTGGSVSTLTIQRTQQEDSAVYLCASSLLDRGNSPLHFGNGTRLTVT.

This clonotype was counted at least ten times. The chain links TRBV6-2 or TRBV6-3 to TRBJ2-3, with D uncertain. This CDR3 has 11 residues. The germline gives CDR1 MNHEY, CDR2 SVGEGT. V lost 7 bases and J 6 bases, leaving 8 bases between the germline ends. The CDR3 coding sequence is TGTGCCAGCACGATCGGTGATACGCAGTATTTT. It yields the protein CASTIGDTQYF.

V usage is TRBV5-4 and J usage is TRBJ2-2, with D perhaps matching TRBD1 or TRBD2 (5 bases each). Per the germline V gene, CDR1 is SGHNT and CDR2 is YYREEE (reference sequence). CDR3 length equals 16 residues. V was shortened by 2 bases and J by 3 bases, with 14 bases between the two germline ends. CDR3 amino acids: CASSLGSGRYTGELFF. As DNA, the CDR3 is TGTGCCAGCAGCTTAGGGTCAGGGAGATACACCGGGGAGCTGTTTTTT.

This chain connects TRBV6-2 or TRBV6-3 to TRBJ2-7; TRBD1 matches at 9 bases. From germline, CDR1 is MNHEY and CDR2 SVGEGT. The CDR3 runs 14 residues. Germline trimming cut 6 bases from V and 2 bases from J; bases unmatched to any gene: 5. CDR3 loop: CASRSGTGTYEQYF. CDR3 bases: TGTGCCAGCAGATCCGGGACAGGGACCTACGAGCAGTACTTC.

V gene TRBV7-2 combines with J gene TRBJ2-1, with 7 bases lining up with TRBD2. The CDR3 sequence is 15 residues long. Losses at the gene ends were 1 base for V and 5 bases for J; bases not matched to a gene: 5. Germline CDR1 and CDR2: SGHTA and FQGNSA. CDR3 nucleotides: TGTGCCAGCAGCTTAGGGGGGGGATCAAACAATGAGCAGTTCTTC. It yields the protein CASSLGGGSNNEQFF.

The rearrangement joins TRBV20-1 to TRBJ2-1; D perhaps matches TRBD1 (5 bases). The V gene lost 3 bases and the J gene lost 5 bases, with 17 bases spanning the gap. The CDR3 is made up of 15 amino acids. Germline V gives CDR1 DFQATT, CDR2 SNEGSKA (reference sequence). The CDR3 nucleotides read TGCAGTGCTAGCGTCCCGACCGGCAGGGACAATGAGCAGTTCTTC. Translation gives CSASVPTGRDNEQFF.

Regarding this clonotype: A much larger clone sits a single nucleotide away, making a read error possible. The chain links TRBV7-2 to TRBJ2-7, with 7 bases that match TRBD1. Trimming removed 7 bases from V and 10 bases from J; junction bases left unmatched: 10. Germline V gives CDR1 SGHTA, CDR2 FQGNSA. The CDR3 covers 12 residues. The CDR3: CASIYSRGPQYF. CDR3 nucleotide sequence: TGTGCCAGCATCTATTCGAGGGGGCCTCAGTACTTC.

This clonotype was picked up one time. An end of the junction does not agree with germline; a read error may underlie this. V and J are TRBV7-9 and TRBJ2-5, with D possibly TRBD1 on 5 matching bases. CDR3 length equals 15 residues. Germline V CDR1 and CDR2: SEHNR, FQNEAQ (reference sequence). This CDR3 reads CPSSKEQGRLETQYF. CDR3 in DNA: TGTCCCAGCAGCAAAGAGCAGGGTAGACTGGAGACCCAGTACTTC. Filled out from reference TRBV7-9 and TRBJ2-5, the complete variable domain reads DTGVSQNPRHKITKRGQNVTFRCDPISEHNRLYWYRQTLGQGPEFLTYFQNEAQLEKSRLLSDRFSAERPKGSFSTLEIQRTEQGDSAMYLCPSSKEQGRLETQYFGPGTRLLVL.

There are a few counts of this clonotype. The rearrangement joins TRBV11-1 to TRBJ2-1; 8 bases agree with TRBD2. Trimming removed 6 bases from V and 7 bases from J; junction bases left unmatched: 8. The CDR3 sequence is 14 residues long. CDR1 is SGHAT and CDR2 is FQDESV in the germline V gene (reference sequence). CDR3 protein: CASSSGLAQNEQFF. The CDR3 coding sequence is TGTGCCAGCAGTTCAGGACTAGCCCAAAATGAGCAGTTCTTC.

The chain is built from TRBV4-3 and TRBJ2-4; D is possibly TRBD2 (5 bases). V lost 0 bases to trimming and J lost 1 base, with 13 bases between them. CDR3 length equals 17 residues. Germline loops: CDR1 LGHNA, CDR2 YSLEER. The CDR3 nucleotides read TGCGCCAGCAGCCAAGATTTTGCCGACTATGCCAAAAACATTCAGTACTTC. Translating gives CASSQDFADYAKNIQYF.

On this clonotype: The junction does not match germline at one end; this may be a read error. CDR3 in DNA: TGTGCTAGCAGCCGCCTCCTAACTTCGACTAGCGGAGCGAGCAATGAGCAGTTCTTC. Translating gives CASSRLLTSTSGASNEQFF. The chain links TRBV7-7 to TRBJ2-1; 9 positions match TRBD2. The CDR3 loop spans 19 amino acids. Germline V CDR1 and CDR2: SSHAT, FNYEAQ (reference sequence).

This clonotype was detected a few times. The rearrangement uses TRBV7-6 and TRBJ1-4, with D maybe TRBD1 (6 bases). CDR1 is SGHVS and CDR2 is FNYEAQ in the germline V gene. The V and J ends lost 1 base and 5 bases respectively, with 11 bases between them. The CDR3 has 15 residues. CDR3 in amino acids: CASSLDSGVNEKLFF. The CDR3, as DNA: TGTGCCAGCAGCTTAGATTCAGGGGTAAATGAAAAACTGTTTTTT.